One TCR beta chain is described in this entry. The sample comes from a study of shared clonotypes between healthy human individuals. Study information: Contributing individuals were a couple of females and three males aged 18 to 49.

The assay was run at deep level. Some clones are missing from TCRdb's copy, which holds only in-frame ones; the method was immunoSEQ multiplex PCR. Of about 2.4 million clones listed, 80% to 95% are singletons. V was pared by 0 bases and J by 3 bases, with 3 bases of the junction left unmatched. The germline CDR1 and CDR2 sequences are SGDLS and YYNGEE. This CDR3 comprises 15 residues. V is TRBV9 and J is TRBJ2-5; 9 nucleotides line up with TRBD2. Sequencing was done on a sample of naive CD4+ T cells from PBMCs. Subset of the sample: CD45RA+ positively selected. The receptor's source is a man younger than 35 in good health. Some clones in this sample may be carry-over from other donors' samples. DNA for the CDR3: TGTGCCAGCAGCGTAGATCGGACTAGCGAAGAGACCCAGTACTTC. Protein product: CASSVDRTSEETQYF. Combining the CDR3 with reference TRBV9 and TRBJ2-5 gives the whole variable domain DSGVTQTPKHLITATGQRVTLRCSPRSGDLSVYWYQQSLDQGLQFLIQYYNGEERAKGNILERFSAQQFPDLHSELNLSSLELGDSALYFCASSVDRTSEETQYFGPGTRLLVL.